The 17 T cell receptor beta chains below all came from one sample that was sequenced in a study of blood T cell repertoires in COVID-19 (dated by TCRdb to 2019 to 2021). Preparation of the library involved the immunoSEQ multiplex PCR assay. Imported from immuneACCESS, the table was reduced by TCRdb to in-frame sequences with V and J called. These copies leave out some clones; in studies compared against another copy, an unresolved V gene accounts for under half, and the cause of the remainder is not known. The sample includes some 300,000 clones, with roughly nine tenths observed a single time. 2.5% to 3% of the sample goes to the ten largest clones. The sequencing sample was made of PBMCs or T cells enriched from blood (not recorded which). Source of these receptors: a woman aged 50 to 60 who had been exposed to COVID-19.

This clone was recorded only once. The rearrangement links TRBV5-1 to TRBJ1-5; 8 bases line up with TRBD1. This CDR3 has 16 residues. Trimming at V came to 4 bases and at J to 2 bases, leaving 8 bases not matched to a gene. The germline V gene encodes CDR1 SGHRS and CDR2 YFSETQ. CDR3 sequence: CASSLEPGGGNQPQHF. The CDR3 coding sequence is TGCGCCAGCAGCCTCGAGCCAGGGGGCGGCAATCAGCCCCAGCATTTT. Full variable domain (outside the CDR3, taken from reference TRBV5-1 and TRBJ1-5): KAGVTQTPRYLIKTRGQQVTLSCSPISGHRSVSWYQQTPGQGLQFLFEYFSETQRNKGNFPGRFSGRQFSNSRSEMNVSTLELGDSALYLCASSLEPGGGNQPQHFGDGTRLSIL.

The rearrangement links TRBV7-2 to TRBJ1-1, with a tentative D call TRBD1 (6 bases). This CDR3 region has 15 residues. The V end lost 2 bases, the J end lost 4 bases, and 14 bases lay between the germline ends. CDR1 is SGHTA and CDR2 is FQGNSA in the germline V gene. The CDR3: CASSLTGGQSTEAFF. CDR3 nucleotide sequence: TGTGCCAGCAGCTTAACCGGGGGGCAGAGCACTGAAGCTTTCTTT.

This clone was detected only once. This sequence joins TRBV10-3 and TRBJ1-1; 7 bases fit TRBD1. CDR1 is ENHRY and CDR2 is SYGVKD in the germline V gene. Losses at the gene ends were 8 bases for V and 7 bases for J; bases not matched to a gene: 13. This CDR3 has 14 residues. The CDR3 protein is CAIGGGLQMNEAFF. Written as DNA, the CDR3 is TGTGCCATCGGAGGGGGCCTACAGATGAATGAAGCTTTCTTT.

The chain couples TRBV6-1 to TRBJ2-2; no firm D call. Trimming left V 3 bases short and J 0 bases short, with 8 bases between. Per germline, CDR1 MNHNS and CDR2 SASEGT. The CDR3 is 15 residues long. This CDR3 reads CASSENMSNTGELFF. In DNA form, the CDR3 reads TGTGCCAGCAGTGAGAACATGTCGAACACCGGGGAGCTGTTTTTT.

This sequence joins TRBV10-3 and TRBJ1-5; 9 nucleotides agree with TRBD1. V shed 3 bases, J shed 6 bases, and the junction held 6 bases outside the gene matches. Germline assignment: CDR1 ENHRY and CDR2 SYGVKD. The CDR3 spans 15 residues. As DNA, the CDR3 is TGTGCCATCAGTGAAGGGACAGGGTTGGGTCAGCCCCAGCATTTT. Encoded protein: CAISEGTGLGQPQHF.

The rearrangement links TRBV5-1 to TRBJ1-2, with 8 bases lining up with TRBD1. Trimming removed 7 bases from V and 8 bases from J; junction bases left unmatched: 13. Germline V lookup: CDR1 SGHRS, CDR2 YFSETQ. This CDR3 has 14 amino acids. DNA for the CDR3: TGCGCCAGCGGCCCAGGGGGCGCGTCTGGAGGCTACACCTTC. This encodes CASGPGGASGGYTF.

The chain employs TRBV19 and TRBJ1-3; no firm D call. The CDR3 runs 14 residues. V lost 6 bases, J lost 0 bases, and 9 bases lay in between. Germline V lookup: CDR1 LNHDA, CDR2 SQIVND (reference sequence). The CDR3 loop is CASSNPHSGNTIYF. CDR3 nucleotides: TGTGCCAGTAGCAATCCCCACTCTGGAAACACCATATATTTT.

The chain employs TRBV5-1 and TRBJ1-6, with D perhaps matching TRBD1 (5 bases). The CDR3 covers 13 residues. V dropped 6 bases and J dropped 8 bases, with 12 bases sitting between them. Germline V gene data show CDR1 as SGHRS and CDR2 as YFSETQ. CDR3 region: CASKSDSYSPLHF. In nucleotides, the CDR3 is TGCGCCAGCAAATCAGACAGCTATTCACCCCTCCACTTT.

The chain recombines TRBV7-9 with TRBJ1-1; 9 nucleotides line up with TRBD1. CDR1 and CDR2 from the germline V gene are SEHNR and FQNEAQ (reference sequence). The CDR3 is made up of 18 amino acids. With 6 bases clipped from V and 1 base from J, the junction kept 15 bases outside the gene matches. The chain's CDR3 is CASSRLGQGSTPNTEAFF. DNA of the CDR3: TGTGCCAGCAGTCGACTCGGACAGGGGTCCACGCCGAACACTGAAGCTTTCTTT.

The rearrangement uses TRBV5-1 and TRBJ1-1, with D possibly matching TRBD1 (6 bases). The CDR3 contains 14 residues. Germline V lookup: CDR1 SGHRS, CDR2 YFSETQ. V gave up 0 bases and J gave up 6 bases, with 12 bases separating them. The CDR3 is CASSLDRAVAEAFF. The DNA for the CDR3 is TGCGCCAGCAGCTTGGACAGGGCTGTCGCTGAAGCTTTCTTT.

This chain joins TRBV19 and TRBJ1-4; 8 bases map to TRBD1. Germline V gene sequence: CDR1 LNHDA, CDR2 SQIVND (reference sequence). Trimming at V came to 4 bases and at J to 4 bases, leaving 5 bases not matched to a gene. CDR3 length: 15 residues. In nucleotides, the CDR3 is TGTGCCAGTAGTACCGGACAGGGTTTTAATGAAAAACTGTTTTTT. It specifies CASSTGQGFNEKLFF. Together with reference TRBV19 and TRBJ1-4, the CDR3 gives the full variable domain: DGGITQSPKYLFRKEGQNVTLSCEQNLNHDAMYWYRQDPGQGLRLIYYSQIVNDFQKGDIAEGYSVSREKKESFPLTVTSAQKNPTAFYLCASSTGQGFNEKLFFGSGTQLSVL.

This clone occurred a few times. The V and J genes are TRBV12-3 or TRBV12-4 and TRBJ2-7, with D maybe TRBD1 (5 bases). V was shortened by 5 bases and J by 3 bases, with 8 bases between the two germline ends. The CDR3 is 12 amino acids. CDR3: CASSRTHYEQYF. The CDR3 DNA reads TGTGCCAGCAGTCGGACACACTACGAGCAGTACTTC.

In DNA form, the CDR3 reads TGTGCCAGCAGCACCCTAGGCTCAGGGCTGGGCACCATATATTTT. Translation gives CASSTLGSGLGTIYF. This chain uses TRBV28 with TRBJ1-3, with TRBD1 as a possible D gene (5 bases). The CDR3 spans 15 residues. In germline, CDR1 is MDHEN, CDR2 SYDVKM. Trimming removed 6 bases from V and 9 bases from J, with 21 bases in between.

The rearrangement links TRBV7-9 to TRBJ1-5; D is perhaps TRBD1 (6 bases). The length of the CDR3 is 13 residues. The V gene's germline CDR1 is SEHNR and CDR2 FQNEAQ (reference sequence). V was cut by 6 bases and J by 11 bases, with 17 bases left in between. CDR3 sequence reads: CASSSGDPPSQHF. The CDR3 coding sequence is TGTGCCAGCAGTTCAGGGGACCCTCCGTCCCAGCATTTT.

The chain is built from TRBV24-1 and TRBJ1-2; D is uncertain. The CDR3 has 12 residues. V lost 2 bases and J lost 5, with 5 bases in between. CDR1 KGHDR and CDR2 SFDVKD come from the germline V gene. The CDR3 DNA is TGTGCCACCAGTGATTACAGATATGGCTACACCTTC. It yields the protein CATSDYRYGYTF.

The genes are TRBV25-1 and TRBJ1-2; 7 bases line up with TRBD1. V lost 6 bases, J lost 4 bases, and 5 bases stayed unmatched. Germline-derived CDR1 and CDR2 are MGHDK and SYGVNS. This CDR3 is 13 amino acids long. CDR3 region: CASREDRLYGYTF. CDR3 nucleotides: TGTGCCAGCAGGGAGGACAGGCTCTATGGCTACACCTTC.

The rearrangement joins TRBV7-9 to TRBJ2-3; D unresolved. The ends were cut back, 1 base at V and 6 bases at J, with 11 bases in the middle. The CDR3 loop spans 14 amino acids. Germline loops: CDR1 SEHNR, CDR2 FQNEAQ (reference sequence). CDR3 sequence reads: CASSLESYRDTQYF. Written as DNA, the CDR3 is TGTGCCAGCAGCTTAGAGTCCTACCGCGATACGCAGTATTTT.